The clone carrying this T cell receptor (beta chain) was counted only a few times. As yet, its antigen is unknown. TCRdb ran MiXCR on the 5' RACE reads and lists one entry per CDR3 protein. The repertoire consists of about 410,000 distinct CDR3 sequences, with around 22% occurring once and the leading ten covering around 12%. These data come from a study of T-cell memory formation after mild COVID-19. Overall study context: TCR clusters largely stayed donor specific. Overall study results and limits: Pre-infection memory carried some responding clones, suggesting that cross-reactive memory joined. A second wave expanding day 15 to 37 was CD4+-biased; contracting clones were balanced.

The V gene end was trimmed by 5 bases and the J gene end by 1 base; junction bases not matched to a gene: 9. Germline-derived CDR1 and CDR2 are SGHTA and FQGNSA. The CDR3 sequence is 16 residues long. The V call is TRBV7-2, the J call TRBJ2-7, with 9 bases lining up with TRBD1. Material: PBMCs or a T cell subset sorted from them (not recorded which). The clonotype originates from an adult woman who had mild COVID-19 (a few samples of this study predate the infection). Cell type and time point are not known. The CDR3 sequence: CASSDPGQGSSYEQYF. CDR3 sequence (DNA): TGTGCCAGCAGCGATCCGGGACAGGGTTCTTCCTACGAGCAGTACTTC.